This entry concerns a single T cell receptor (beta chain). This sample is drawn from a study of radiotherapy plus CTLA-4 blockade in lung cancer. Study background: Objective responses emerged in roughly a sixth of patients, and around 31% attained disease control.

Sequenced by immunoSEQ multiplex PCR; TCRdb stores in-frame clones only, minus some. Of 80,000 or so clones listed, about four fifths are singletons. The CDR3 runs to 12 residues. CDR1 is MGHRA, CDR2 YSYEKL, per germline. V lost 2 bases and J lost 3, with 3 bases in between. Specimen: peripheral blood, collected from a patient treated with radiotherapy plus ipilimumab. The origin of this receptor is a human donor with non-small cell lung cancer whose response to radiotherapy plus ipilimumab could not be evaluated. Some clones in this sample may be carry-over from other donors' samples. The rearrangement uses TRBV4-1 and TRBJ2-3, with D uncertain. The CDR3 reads CASSQPTDTQYF. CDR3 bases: TGCGCCAGCAGCCAACCAACAGATACGCAGTATTTT.